This T cell receptor beta chain was obtained from a study of PD-L1 blockade in urothelial cancer. Study at large: Every 3 weeks, patients received intravenous atezolizumab 1,200 mg, beginning 2014. Investigators checked blood 3 weeks (second dose) and 6 weeks after treatment start.

The sample's time point: pretreatment peripheral blood. Anywhere from 1 to 8 samples came from each patient, spanning pretreatment and on-treatment. The CDR3 spans 15 residues. After removal of 5 bases from V and 3 bases from J, the junction contained 7 bases not matched to a gene. Germline CDR1 is SGHVS and CDR2 is FQNEAQ. TCRdb's table, derived via immunoSEQ multiplex PCR, lists solely in-frame clones and lacks some. This sample yields 30,000 to 40,000 clones, of which around 82% are seen a single time; about 7% belongs to the top ten. The starting material was PBMCs, obtained around atezolizumab (anti-PD-L1) treatment. V is TRBV7-8 and J is TRBJ2-5, with 9 bases matching TRBD1. The receptor comes from a man in his 60s with urothelial cancer. CDR3 bases: TGTGCCAGCAGCCAACACAGGGGGCGGGAAGAGACCCAGTACTTC. Its protein is CASSQHRGREETQYF.